These T cell receptor beta chains were read from a single sample in a study of early T cells in non-severe SARS-CoV-2 infection. TCRdb recomputed calls from the 5' RACE reads with MiXCR, one row per CDR3 protein. This table has roughly 25,000 distinct CDR3 sequences, 4.3% appearing once. Sequenced: whole blood. The receptors here all came from an adult who was a healthcare worker with PCR-confirmed SARS-CoV-2 infection or an uninfected control (not recorded which). Each CDR3 is given with its conserved first and last residue. The D gene is left open where the match is weak. The size of a clone is reported for some rows only, either as once, few or many, or as a class for expanded clones.

V gene,J gene,D gene,clone size,CDR3 protein,CDR3 DNA
TRBV18,TRBJ1-1,NA,few,CASSQGNTEAFF,TGTGCCAGCTCACAGGGTAACACTGAAGCTTTCTTT
TRBV4-1,TRBJ2-1,NA,NA,CASSQDGPRKFF,TGCGCCAGCAGCCAAGATGGGCCCCGAAAGTTCTTC
TRBV6-1,TRBJ1-6,NA,few,CASFLSVNSPLHF,TGTGCCAGCTTTCTGTCGGTTAATTCACCCCTCCACTTT
TRBV28,TRBJ2-3,TRBD2,few,CASSLASGNTDTQYF,TGTGCCAGCAGTTTGGCTAGCGGGAACACAGATACGCAGTATTTT
TRBV4-2,TRBJ2-1,TRBD2,many,CASSQEGSIGAGEINEQFF,TGTGCCAGCAGCCAAGAGGGAAGCATCGGTGCGGGAGAGATCAATGAGCAGTTCTTC
TRBV5-6,TRBJ2-1,NA,NA,CASSLVGVDHNEQFF,TGTGCCAGCAGCTTGGTTGGAGTAGACCACAATGAGCAGTTCTTC
TRBV20-1,TRBJ2-7,NA,many,CSARASTARDEQYF,TGCAGTGCTAGGGCCTCGACCGCCCGGGACGAGCAGTACTTC
TRBV7-6,TRBJ2-7,TRBD1,many,CASSLNRGAYEQYF,TGTGCCAGCAGCCTAAACAGGGGAGCCTACGAGCAGTACTTC
TRBV4-3,TRBJ2-7,NA,many,CASSPTVGPSSYEQYF,TGCGCCAGCAGCCCCACAGTGGGTCCGAGCTCCTACGAGCAGTACTTC
TRBV20-1,TRBJ2-3,TRBD2,many,CSAVGWAGDTDTQYF,TGCAGTGCTGTAGGCTGGGCGGGGGATACAGATACGCAGTATTTT
TRBV6-4,TRBJ2-1,NA,many,CASSRNSVSHNEQFF,TGTGCCAGCAGTCGTAACAGCGTGTCGCACAATGAGCAGTTCTTC
TRBV28,TRBJ2-7,TRBD1,many,CASSPSGTGGYEQYF,TGTGCCAGCAGTCCGTCCGGGACAGGGGGATACGAGCAGTACTTC
TRBV9,TRBJ2-3,NA,many,CASSVGASPTDTQYF,TGTGCCAGCAGCGTAGGGGCTAGCCCCACAGATACGCAGTATTTT
TRBV27,TRBJ2-2,NA,NA,CASYSGTKNTGELFF,TGTGCCAGCTATTCCGGGACGAAGAACACCGGGGAGCTGTTTTTT
TRBV20-1,TRBJ1-6,TRBD1,many,CSAGGTGHSPLHF,TGCAGTGCCGGCGGGACAGGGCATTCACCCCTCCACTTT
TRBV29-1,TRBJ2-1,TRBD2,many,CSVSSGRASDEQFF,TGCAGCGTCTCTAGCGGGAGGGCCTCAGATGAGCAGTTCTTC
TRBV28,TRBJ1-3,TRBD1,many,CASSLLPGQGVSTIYF,TGTGCCAGCAGTCTCCTACCGGGACAGGGTGTATCCACCATATATTTT
TRBV19,TRBJ2-7,NA,few,CASGSRGQTPYEQYF,TGTGCCAGTGGGAGTAGGGGTCAAACCCCTTACGAGCAGTACTTC
TRBV10-3,TRBJ1-1,TRBD1,many,CAISGGQGLNTEAFF,TGTGCCATCAGTGGGGGACAGGGTCTGAACACTGAAGCTTTCTTT
TRBV12-3/TRBV12-4,TRBJ1-1,NA,few,CASSLVGANTEAFF,TGTGCCAGCAGCTTAGTCGGGGCGAACACTGAAGCTTTCTTT
TRBV7-3,TRBJ2-3,NA,many,CASSLMVGDTQYF,TGTGCCAGCAGCTTAATGGTGGGGGATACGCAGTATTTT
TRBV29-1,TRBJ2-5,NA,NA,CSVAGDPKETQYF,TGCAGCGTTGCAGGAGATCCGAAAGAGACCCAGTACTTC
TRBV7-2,TRBJ2-5,NA,many,CASSLVRSEETQYF,TGTGCCAGCAGCTTAGTGCGCAGCGAAGAGACCCAGTACTTC
TRBV20-1,TRBJ2-3,NA,many,CSATYSSDSTDTQYF,TGCAGTGCTACCTATTCTAGCGATAGCACAGATACGCAGTATTTT
TRBV2,TRBJ1-2,NA,many,CASSAFDRGSSDGYTF,TGTGCCAGCAGCGCCTTTGATCGTGGTTCTTCAGATGGCTACACCTTC
TRBV5-1,TRBJ2-6,TRBD2,many,CASSSLAGEGGANVLTF,TGCGCCAGCAGCTCTCTAGCGGGAGAGGGTGGGGCCAACGTCCTGACTTTC
TRBV7-6,TRBJ2-5,NA,NA,CASSLGRETQYF,TGTGCCAGCAGCTTGGGGAGAGAGACCCAGTACTTC
TRBV7-3,TRBJ2-1,TRBD2,few,CASSPTGLAGGNEQFF,TGTGCCAGCAGCCCCACGGGACTAGCGGGAGGCAATGAGCAGTTCTTC
TRBV5-6,TRBJ1-5,NA,many,CASSLGWDYSNQPQHF,TGTGCCAGCAGCTTGGGATGGGACTATAGCAATCAGCCCCAGCATTTT